This T cell receptor beta chain was sequenced for a study of blood T cell repertoires in COVID-19. Study-wide context: Sample material is recorded as cDNA or gDNA derived from T cells, B-cell-depleted T cells, or PBMCs.

Generated by immunoSEQ multiplex PCR, the TCRdb table keeps only in-frame clones and is missing some. This repertoire shows 250,000 to 350,000 clones, around 89% found once; its top ten account for roughly 0.8%. Germline loops: CDR1 MNHEY, CDR2 SMNVEV (reference sequence). CDR3 length: 12 amino acids. Trimming took 9 bases from V and 7 from J, leaving 13 bases between them. The TCR sequence derives from a man aged 30 to 45 with acute or convalescent COVID-19. The chain couples TRBV27 to TRBJ1-3, with D unclear. The sequenced material came from peripheral blood. DNA of the CDR3: TGTGCCAGGGTCAGGTTCTTGAACACCATATATTTT. This gives the protein CARVRFLNTIYF.